Listed here are 6 T cell receptor beta chains from one sample, sequenced in a study of tumor-infiltrating lymphocytes in primary liver carcinoma. The study co-extracted DNA and RNA from around 20-30 mg of unsorted bulk tissue. The template, approximately 500 ng total RNA, yielded TCR beta cDNA made with a constant-region primer. Slightly modified ARM-PCR served as the procedure for the TCR beta libraries. These libraries came from three rounds of nested multiplex PCR. Amplification in the first two PCR rounds was performed using TRBV1-TRBV30 forward primers and a C-beta reverse primer for approximately 10 cycles each. TCRdb used MiXCR to reprocess the multiplex PCR reads, holding one entry per CDR3 protein. This repertoire shows fewer than 250,000 distinct CDR3 sequences, about 82% found once; its top ten account for 15% to 20%. Sequencing was carried out using tumor tissue from primary liver carcinoma. The receptor source for this set is a man aged 40-49 years with primary liver carcinoma and hepatitis B virus infection.

As regards this clonotype: The CDR3 does not end in the conserved phenylalanine or tryptophan, so this is likely a read error. CDR3 residues: CASSSRGVDYGYTV. CDR3 DNA: TGTGCCAGCAGTTCACGAGGGGTTGACTATGGCTACACCGTC. The rearrangement links TRBV6-6 to TRBJ1-2; TRBD1 might be the D (5 bases). The germline V gene encodes CDR1 MNHNY and CDR2 SVGAGI (reference sequence). V shed 4 bases and J shed 3 bases, with 12 bases lying between them. This CDR3 contains 14 residues.

The chain links TRBV29-1 to TRBJ2-7; weak D call: TRBD1 (6 bases). This CDR3 is 12 amino acids long. Trimming took 8 bases from V and 2 from J, leaving 13 bases between them. The germline gives CDR1 SQVTM, CDR2 ANQGSEA. CDR3 loop: CSSGQTAYEQYF. The CDR3 nucleotides read TGCAGCTCTGGACAGACAGCCTACGAGCAGTACTTC.

This chain uses TRBV5-4 with TRBJ2-3; the match to TRBD2 covers 15 bases. The CDR3 is 18 residues long. Germline loops: CDR1 SGHNT, CDR2 YYREEE (reference sequence). CDR3 in amino acids: CVCSSPPGLAGGADTQYF. Here the CDR3 DNA reads TGTGTCTGCAGCTCACCGCCGGGACTAGCGGGAGGCGCAGATACGCAGTATTTT.

This sequence joins TRBV4-1 and TRBJ1-6; D gene unclear. V lost 4 bases and J 7 bases, leaving 14 bases between the germline ends. The CDR3 extends over 15 amino acids. The V gene's germline CDR1 is MGHRA and CDR2 YSYEKL. As DNA, the CDR3 is TGCGCCAGCAGCCGAGATAGCAAAGGGAATTCACCCCTCCACTTT. It yields the protein CASSRDSKGNSPLHF.

Comments on this clonotype: A read error may produce the germline difference seen at one junction end. The rearrangement uses TRBV12-3 or TRBV12-4 and TRBJ1-5, with D tentatively TRBD1 (5 bases). The length of the CDR3 is 15 residues. The CDR3 here is CTSSPAGVSNQPQHF. In DNA form, the CDR3 reads TGTACCAGCAGTCCAGCGGGGGTTAGCAATCAGCCCCAGCATTTT.

Regarding this clonotype: One end of the junction varies from germline; a read error may be responsible. V usage is TRBV6-1 and J usage is TRBJ2-6; possibly TRBD1 for D (6 bases). Per germline, CDR1 MNHNS and CDR2 SASEGT. The CDR3 length is 18 residues. Here the CDR3 DNA reads TGTACCAGCAGTGCCAGACAGGTACGATTCTCTGGGGCCAACGTCCTGACTTTC. It is translated as CTSSARQVRFSGANVLTF.